This TCR beta chain was found in a study of naive and memory T cell subsets. Study results and caveats: TCR abundance followed a power law differing between naive and memory subsets.

Two oligonucleotides, mixed equimolar, formed the beta constant-region primer covering TRBC1 and TRBC2. A 12-nucleotide UMI and the SP2 primer were added to the cDNA 3' end by oligonucleotide ligation. TCRdb reprocessed the UMI-ligation and nested PCR reads via MiXCR and lists one record per CDR3 protein. The sample lists under 150,000 distinct CDR3 sequences, more than 15% occurring once. This clonotype was seen a few times. The antigen remains undetermined. Sequencing was done on a sample of naive CD4+ T cells from blood. The receptor was derived from a human donor in good health.

As DNA, the CDR3 is TGTGCCAGCAGCTTTGGGACCGAGCTCGAGCAGTACTTC. This sequence encodes CASSFGTELEQYF. This sequence joins TRBV7-9 and TRBJ2-7; D tentatively fits TRBD1 or TRBD2 (5 bases each). This CDR3 is 13 amino acids long. Germline V CDR1 and CDR2: SEHNR, FQNEAQ (reference sequence). V was clipped by 3 bases and J by 6 bases, with 12 bases between them.